What follows describes a single T cell receptor (beta chain). The antigen it recognizes is unknown. No much larger clone is present one base from it, and per-base qualities are unavailable. Library creation used the immunoSEQ multiplex PCR assay. For the multiplex PCR, a mixture combining 60 forward primers for TCR Vbeta segments and 13 reverse primers for TCR Jbeta segments was used. The CDR3 region of rearranged TCR beta genes was amplified from genomic DNA with a multiplex PCR assay. The amplified TCR beta libraries were sequenced on the Illumina HiSeq System as 87-base-pair reads. Concerning the study's data processing: A later analysis counted approximately 74 million unique TCR beta chains across the roughly 700 repertoires, and roughly 11 million of these chains were shared by at least two donors. Raw reads were error-corrected and collapsed into unique sequences with a nearest-neighbor algorithm that merged closely related sequences to remove PCR and sequencing errors. Alignment of CDR3 sequences to IMGT reference sequences was used to assign V, D and J gene segments. For a sequence to be retained, at least a six-nucleotide match to both a V gene segment and a J gene segment was required. Rearrangements were classified as productive when the CDR3 lacked stop codons and remained in frame with V and J, and all other rearrangements were classified as non-productive. Following IMGT convention, CDR3 was defined as the stretch from the second conserved V-encoded cysteine up to the conserved J-encoded phenylalanine. Sequences without an unambiguous match to a single V gene segment were excluded from the earlier analysis of several hundred of the donors. An earlier analysis of a few hundred of the donors classified V segments as functional when productive rearrangements were above 56.7% and as segregating when the standard deviation between donors was above 5%. A statistical classification framework was built for diagnosing cytomegalovirus status from the catalog of TCR beta chain sequences. A later analysis assigned V and J genes by comparing TCR nucleotide sequences with IMGT/GENE-DB human TR gene sequences. A later analysis assigned CDR3 sequences and most-parsimonious VDJ recombination scenarios with the TCRdist pipeline. In a later analysis, every TCR beta chain was defined by the combination of its CDR3 amino acid sequence and its V-gene family, and reads without a unique V-gene family were dropped. As a way to deal with suspected cross-contamination and a sequencing artifact, a later analysis dropped more than 500 nucleotide sequences that were highly shared and had low generation probability. In a later analysis, a clonal expansion index for each public chain was calculated from normalized within-repertoire ranks of inferred template counts. Generation probabilities in a later analysis came from a VDJ recombination model fitted to out-of-frame rearrangements, and those results were checked against IGoR. In a later analysis, hypergeometric tests were used to score TCR-TCR, TCR-HLA and TCR-CMV co-occurrence, with a repertoire-size bias correction applied to TCR pairs. False discovery rates were estimated in a later analysis by permuting HLA or CMV assignments 20 times. In a later analysis, co-occurring TCRs were grouped using DBSCAN, and TCRdist sequence similarity was added for clustering within HLA-allele-positive subsets. Repertoires with fewer than 30,000 or more than 120,000 public chains, plus five repertoires with anomalous nucleotide sharing, were excluded from co-occurrence clustering. As stored in TCRdb, this immuneACCESS dataset retains in-frame rearrangements with V and J assigned. A fraction of the clones does not appear; measured against another copy, unresolved V genes explain less than half of the discrepancy, and the remainder lacks a known reason. V and J calls plus clone size are reproduced from that table; the DNA served to infer D and trimming. This sample gives about 120,000 clones in total; roughly 71% of them show up just once. The ten largest clones add up to 2.9% of the sample.

This sample is drawn from a study of cytomegalovirus exposure and HLA in healthy donors (dated by TCRdb to 2015 to 2018). At the level of the whole study: According to an earlier analysis of 587 of the donors, 150 million to 200 million T cells yielded 90 million to 140 million unique TCR beta sequences and 276 Gb of sequence data. Roughly 300 gigabases of sequencing data and approximately 80 million unique TCR sequences were included in an early release covering around 650 HLA-typed donors. Among the roughly 400 genotyped donors, 75% to 90% belonged to the genetic ancestry cluster associated with self-reported Caucasian donors. The study was designed to test whether signatures of past pathogen exposure could be identified by cataloging public T cell receptors. The study profiled the T cell repertoires of about 640 subjects by immunosequencing and related them to cytomegalovirus serostatus. A separate validation cohort of 100 to 150 different subjects was used in addition to the approximately 640-subject first cohort. To predict cytomegalovirus infection status, the study combined high-throughput TCR immunosequencing, statistical association of individual TCRs with disease status, and machine learning. A later analysis re-analyzed previously published TCR beta repertoires from approximately 670 donors and added high-resolution HLA genotyping to study TCR occurrence patterns. Rather than drawing on any new phenotypic data, the later analysis identified candidate immune exposures from TCR beta sequences and the way those sequences occurred across donors. To decide whether each TCR beta V gene segment behaved as functional or pseudogenic, an earlier analysis of 587 of the donors relied on high-throughput TCR beta sequencing. Donor age, sex, ethnicity and CMV serostatus were compiled alongside the repertoire data. In a later genetic analysis, genome-wide SNP genotypes for about 65% of the 666 donors were used, and that subset was treated as a discovery cohort. All discovery cohort repertoires had been generated using a single sequencing platform. Class I and class II HLA loci were covered by the typing at four-digit resolution. The number of typed donors differed by locus: 629-630 for A, B, C, DRB1 and DQB1; about 520 for DQA1; over 600 for DPA1; and 400 to 480 for DPB1. Four to six DR-DQ haplotypes were handled as single units for association and clustering, since linkage in the cohort was strong. Among roughly 400 genotyped donors of the cohort, an average of roughly 230,000 unique TCR beta nucleotide sequences was sequenced per donor, of which 15% to 20% were non-productive. The paper as a whole reports these results and caveats: According to a later genetic analysis, donors in an Asian-associated ancestry cluster had fewer N-insertions in productive TCRs than the approximately 630-donor mean. The classifier was reported to diagnose cytomegalovirus status with high specificity and sensitivity in both the original cohort and the validation cohort. The study listed 150 to 200 TCR beta chains as associated with cytomegalovirus. CMV serostatus was the only immune exposure information available for the cohort. A later analysis reported that several top co-occurrence clusters appeared linked to parvovirus B19, influenza, CMV and Epstein-Barr virus. Specific HLA alleles were associated with 16,951 TCR beta sequences at a false discovery rate of 0.05 in a later analysis. The authors suggested that the approach could potentially be extended to other disease states and immunological phenotypes. A cluster of highly shared sequence variants was judged likely to be a technical artifact of the sequencing pipeline. Compared with equally common non-associated chains, HLA-associated TCR beta chains in a later analysis were more clonally expanded and had lower generation probabilities. V-gene and J-gene trimming of TCR beta chains was associated with a missense DCLRE1C variant in a later genetic analysis, and the association was replicated in an independent cohort. This cohort had only TCR beta chains sequenced, and the lack of alpha or paired-chain data limited which features could be detected. Correlated functional status among segregating V segments might reflect linkage disequilibrium, but an unknown experimental factor could not be ruled out. A further reported finding was that TCR beta sequences accurately predicted the HLA-A and HLA-B alleles for most subjects in the first cohort. Across donors, most TCR sequences were observed very rarely, whereas some public TCRs were present in many individuals. In vitro tests confirmed that three of the cytomegalovirus-associated TCR beta chains recognize cytomegalovirus antigens. Roughly uniform sequencing depth across donors was assumed in presence/absence analyses, although this assumption may not hold. Around 16 rarely observed V segments, including chromosome 9 orphons, were excluded from the earlier analysis of a few hundred of the donors because counts were too low. When HLA alleles, especially DR and DQ, strongly co-occurred, TCR associations were difficult to assign to individual alleles. Because HLA typing was missing for some donors at each locus, association tests included only the typed subset. In an earlier analysis of about 550 of the donors, most TCR beta V segments were observed in productive rearrangements about 87% or about 30% of the time, broadly matching IMGT annotations. In a later analysis, the rate of TCR association differed among HLA loci, with DRB1 alleles having the most associated TCRs and HLA-C alleles having the fewest. Because the 87-base-pair reads could not distinguish some IMGT-functional V segments, including TRBV6-2 and TRBV6-3, those segments were excluded. According to a later analysis, most CMV-associated TCR beta chains appeared to be HLA-restricted, and the HLA associations seemed to be driven largely by CMV exposure.

The cohort comprised some 700 healthy bone marrow donors. Cohort members were all nominally healthy when sampled, although unrecorded immune exposures were likely present. The donor tested CMV seropositive, placing the donor among the approximately 290 seropositive members of the cohort. Each donor provided a peripheral blood sample, and peripheral blood mononuclear cells were used for TCR beta sequencing. The Qiagen DNeasy Blood Extraction Kit was used to extract genomic DNA from the blood cell samples. V ends up 2 bases short and J 0 bases short, with an unmatched junction base count of 6. Counted from cysteine to phenylalanine, this CDR3 has 16 amino acids. Only the CDR3 portion is preserved as DNA: 48 bases, with reading frame beginning at the first base. From the germline V gene (reference sequence), CDR1 is MNHEY and CDR2 is SMNVEV.

The sequenced sample was PBMCs. The receptor's source is a woman aged 40 to 49 in good health and CMV-seropositive. The sequence is built from TRBV27 and TRBJ1-2, with 7 bases in between that match TRBD1. The CDR3 region: CASSLPYRGANYGYTF. The sequenced DNA is TGTGCCAGCAGTTTACCGTACAGGGGCGCTAACTATGGCTACACCTTC.